The TCR beta chain under discussion was sequenced for a study of blood T cells in healthy people across ages. V lost 7 bases to trimming and J lost 2 bases, with 13 bases between them. This CDR3 is built from 14 residues. Sample-barcoded 5' priming and a J-beta primer mix drove a second PCR of 7 to 11 cycles. TCRdb ran MiXCR on the 5' RACE reads and lists one entry per CDR3 protein. The sample has over 300,000 distinct CDR3 sequences; 45% to 60% are singletons. The sequenced sample consisted of blood. The V call is TRBV12-3 or TRBV12-4, the J call TRBJ2-3, with D hard to call. The origin of this receptor is a man between 60 and 75 years old in good health. CDR3 amino acids: CASTEGPHTDTQYF. The CDR3 DNA sequence: TGTGCCAGCACCGAAGGGCCGCACACAGATACGCAGTATTTT.